This TCR beta chain was captured by sequencing in a study of Ad26.COV2.S vaccination and SARS-CoV-2 variants. General observations from the study: Considerable breadth of spike-specific CD8+ and CD4+ T cell responses has reportedly been documented following vaccination.

Sample treatment: roughly 20 received Ad26.COV2.S at low or high dose, single or two shots; 5 received placebo; per-sample allocation not given. It was on day 63 after the first vaccine or placebo injection that samples were taken. CDR3 length: 19 amino acids. The V gene lost 1 base and the J gene lost 0 bases, with 16 bases spanning the gap. Germline lookup yields CDR1 SGHTA and CDR2 FQGNSA. On this clone: Its antigen is undetermined.

Data came from immunoSEQ multiplex PCR; TCRdb stores just in-frame clones and leaves some out. The data contain around 370,000 clones, around 83% of them singletons. The V and J genes are TRBV7-2 and TRBJ2-6, with a possible D match to TRBD2 (7 bases). The sequence derives from a person aged 18-60 years who received the Ad26.COV2.S COVID-19 vaccine or a placebo. Sequencing was performed on peripheral blood, taken in a trial of Ad26.COV2.S vaccine versus placebo. DNA of the CDR3: TGTGCCAGCAGCTTAGTTCTCGGGGGGCTGATCTCTGGGGCCAACGTCCTGACTTTC. Protein sequence: CASSLVLGGLISGANVLTF.